This TCR beta chain comes out of a study of T-cell reconstitution after alpha-beta-depleted transplantation in children. Unique molecular identifiers were incorporated during preparation of the TCRbeta library. A single record per CDR3 protein comes from TCRdb applying MiXCR to the PCR reads. The sample consists of some 140,000 distinct CDR3 sequences, roughly 10% of them appearing once. Study results and limitations: Alpha-beta T cells about two months after transplant reportedly derived from several hundred expanded graft clones. Recipient T cells and thymic progenitors that survived were the source of the high TCRbeta diversity seen at day 60 in some patients. Hyperexpanded clones declined; after one year, newly produced T cells mostly supplied diversity.

CDR1 DFQATT and CDR2 SNEGSKA come from the germline V gene (reference sequence). Trimming took 3 bases from V and 1 from J; bases not matched to a gene: 7. CDR3 length: 15 amino acids. This clonotype was counted between two and nine times. Its target is not known. J is TRBJ2-5 and V is TRBV20-1; TRBD1 matches 8 bases. The receptor comes from a girl less than two years old who had a stem cell transplant for combined immunodeficiency, so the T cells may come from the graft donor. The sequencing used PBMCs, mostly from graft donor cells, collected 180 days after TCRalphabeta/CD19-depleted stem cell transplant. In DNA form, the CDR3 reads TGCAGTGCTAGGTCCGACAGGGGCATCCAAGAGACCCAGTACTTC. It translates to CSARSDRGIQETQYF.